This entry lists 25 T cell receptor beta chains sequenced from one sample in a study of CD8+ T cells in alopecia areata. Sequencing relied on a cDNA template that was reverse transcribed from extracted RNA. Profiled with immunoSEQ multiplex PCR; TCRdb holds only in-frame clones, not every one. The table lists 110,000 to 150,000 clones, about 60% of them singletons. This specimen consisted of CD4+ T cells sorted from blood, obtained at week 0. All receptors come from a human donor with alopecia areata.

In its sample, this clone was seen a few times. The rearrangement links TRBV7-9 to TRBJ1-4; 8 bases line up with TRBD1. This CDR3 spans 14 amino acids. V lost 5 bases to trimming and J lost 7 bases; unmatched junction nucleotides: 6. Per the germline V gene, CDR1 is SEHNR and CDR2 is FQNEAQ (reference sequence). The DNA for the CDR3 is TGTGCCAGCAGCCTCGACAGGGGAGGTGAAAAACTGTTTTTT. Residues: CASSLDRGGEKLFF.

V is TRBV5-6 and J is TRBJ1-2, with unresolved D. The V gene lost 0 bases and the J gene lost 8 bases, with 11 bases spanning the gap. CDR1 is SGHDT, CDR2 YYEEEE, per germline. This CDR3 has 13 residues. The DNA of the CDR3 is TGTGCCAGCAGCTTGGTTGCAGGAGGAGGCTACACCTTC. Amino acids: CASSLVAGGGYTF. Supplemented by reference TRBV5-6 and TRBJ1-2, the full variable domain reads DAGVTQSPTHLIKTRGQQVTLRCSPKSGHDTVSWYQQALGQGPQFIFQYYEEEERQRGNFPDRFSGHQFPNYSSELNVNALLLGDSALYLCASSLVAGGGYTFGSGTRLTVV.

The CDR3 region has the DNA TGTGCCTGGAGGGGAGGGGGCTCCTACAATGAGCAGTTCTTC. As protein: CAWRGGGSYNEQFF. The J gene is TRBJ2-1, the V gene TRBV30; D possibly corresponds to TRBD2 (7 bases). Trimming took 3 bases from V and 0 from J, leaving 9 bases between them. The CDR3 sequence is 14 residues long. Germline values: CDR1 GTSNPN, CDR2 SVGIG (reference sequence). The variable domain in full, completed from reference TRBV30 and TRBJ2-1, reads SQTIHQWPATLVQPVGSPLSLECTVEGTSNPNLYWYRQAAGRGLQLLFYSVGIGQISSEVPQNLSASRPQDRQFILSSKKLLLSDSGFYLCAWRGGGSYNEQFFGPGTRLTVL.

This sequence joins TRBV27 and TRBJ1-2; TRBD1 aligns across 10 bases. The V segment lost 5 bases and the J segment 6 bases; nucleotides outside the gene matches: 6. The CDR3 sequence is 14 residues long. Looked up from germline, CDR1 is MNHEY and CDR2 is SMNVEV (reference sequence). The CDR3 loop is CASSPTGGADGYTF. The CDR3 region has the DNA TGTGCCAGCAGTCCGACAGGGGGCGCGGATGGCTACACCTTC.

This rearrangement joins TRBV29-1 to TRBJ2-1; 8 bases align to TRBD2. This CDR3 has 12 residues. V shed 4 bases and J 7 bases; nucleotides not matched to a gene: 3. Germline V gives CDR1 SQVTM, CDR2 ANQGSEA. CDR3 nucleotides: TGCAGCGTTGGTCGGGGGGGGAATGAGCAGTTCTTC. It codes for CSVGRGGNEQFF.

Only a few counts were recorded for this clone. The rearrangement links TRBV19 to TRBJ2-2; D remains ambiguous. CDR1 and CDR2 from the germline V gene are LNHDA and SQIVND (reference sequence). Trimming left V 6 bases short and J 1 base short, with 6 bases between. This CDR3 spans 13 amino acids. Written as DNA, the CDR3 is TGTGCCAGTAGCAATGGGAACACCGGGGAGCTGTTTTTT. This translates into CASSNGNTGELFF. Complete variable domain (other parts from reference TRBV19 and TRBJ2-2): DGGITQSPKYLFRKEGQNVTLSCEQNLNHDAMYWYRQDPGQGLRLIYYSQIVNDFQKGDIAEGYSVSREKKESFPLTVTSAQKNPTAFYLCASSNGNTGELFFGEGSRLTVL.

The chain has TRBV29-1 and TRBJ2-7, with D possibly matching TRBD2 (5 bases). The CDR3 consists of 11 residues. Looked up from germline, CDR1 is SQVTM and CDR2 is ANQGSEA. V was cut by 7 bases and J by 5 bases, with 12 bases left in between. The CDR3 reads CSGSAGNEQYF. CDR3 sequence (DNA): TGCAGCGGGTCGGCCGGGAACGAGCAGTACTTC.

In this sample, this clone turned up a few times. Within the sample, other DNA sequences also encode this same CDR3. V gene TRBV29-1 combines with J gene TRBJ2-6; D is unresolved. The germline V gene encodes CDR1 SQVTM and CDR2 ANQGSEA. CDR3 size: 13 residues. Deletions cut 3 bases from V and 3 bases from J, with 6 bases between. This chain's CDR3 is CSVEGSGANVLTF. For the CDR3, the DNA is TGCAGCGTTGAGGGAAGTGGGGCCAACGTCCTGACTTTC.

The gene calls are TRBV2 and TRBJ2-1; TRBD2 aligns across 13 bases. The CDR3 totals 16 residues. Germline CDR1 is SNHLY and CDR2 is FYNNEI. The junction had 10 bases not matched to a gene; V was cut back by 6 bases and J by 8 bases. CDR3 in DNA: TGTGCCAGCAGCGAGACCGGGACTAGCGGGGACTATGAGCAGTTCTTC. Amino acid sequence: CASSETGTSGDYEQFF.

This clone was found once. The sample has other DNA sequences that encode this CDR3 too. The V gene is TRBV29-1, the J gene TRBJ1-1; D gene uncertain. This CDR3 contains 13 residues. CDR1 SQVTM and CDR2 ANQGSEA come from the germline V gene. With 4 bases removed from V and 4 bases from J, the gap between germline ends came to 13 bases. DNA for the CDR3: TGCAGCGTTGCAACGGGAAGAGGCACTGAAGCTTTCTTT. It specifies CSVATGRGTEAFF. The whole variable domain, filled in from reference TRBV29-1 and TRBJ1-1, reads SAVISQKPSRDICQRGTSLTIQCQVDSQVTMMFWYRQQPGQSLTLIATANQGSEATYESGFVIDKFPISRPNLTFSTLTVSNMSPEDSSIYLCSVATGRGTEAFFGQGTRLTVV.

In DNA form, the CDR3 reads TGCAGCGTTAGACACAGGACGAACACCGGGGAGCTGTTTTTT. Residues: CSVRHRTNTGELFF. The rearrangement joins TRBV29-1 to TRBJ2-2, with a tentative D call TRBD1 (5 bases). V was cut by 5 bases and J by 0 bases, with 10 bases left in between. The CDR3 has 14 amino acids. The germline V gene encodes CDR1 SQVTM and CDR2 ANQGSEA.

V is TRBV2 and J is TRBJ2-5, with 8 positions matching TRBD1. CDR1 and CDR2 (germline): SNHLY, FYNNEI. J lost 1 base, V lost 6 bases, and 4 bases had no gene match. This CDR3 has 14 residues. The CDR3 coding sequence is TGTGCCAGCAGGCCCGGGACAGGCCAAGAGACCCAGTACTTC. It is translated as CASRPGTGQETQYF.

The chain combines TRBV2 with TRBJ2-1, with 7 nucleotides matching TRBD2. Germline V CDR1 and CDR2: SNHLY, FYNNEI. V lost 2 bases and J lost 8; bases outside the gene matches: 9. This CDR3 spans 15 amino acids. The CDR3 DNA sequence: TGTGCCAGCAGTGAATTGGCGGGGGTGGGGGATGAGCAGTTCTTC. Translated, it gives CASSELAGVGDEQFF. The full variable domain, rest sourced from reference TRBV2 and TRBJ2-1, is EPEVTQTPSHQVTQMGQEVILRCVPISNHLYFYWYRQILGQKVEFLVSFYNNEISEKSEIFDDQFSVERPDGSNFTLKIRSTKLEDSAMYFCASSELAGVGDEQFFGPGTRLTVL.

This chain links TRBV5-1 with TRBJ1-6, with a weak D call TRBD1 (5 bases). The ends were cut back, 0 bases at V and 7 bases at J, with 8 bases in the middle. The CDR3 contains 14 residues. Per the germline V gene, CDR1 is SGHRS and CDR2 is YFSETQ. The CDR3 DNA reads TGCGCCAGCAGCTTGGGGGGGTTAAATTCACCCCTCCACTTT. It codes for CASSLGGLNSPLHF.

This clone was seen a few times. The V call is TRBV5-8, the J call TRBJ2-3, with D possibly being TRBD1 or TRBD2 (5 bases each). The V gene lost 4 bases and the J gene lost 4 bases, with 13 bases spanning the gap. This CDR3 is built from 14 residues. Germline V gene data show CDR1 as SGHTS and CDR2 as YDEGEE. The CDR3 sequence is CASSVGRAADTQYF. The CDR3 DNA sequence: TGTGCCAGCAGCGTGGGACGGGCCGCAGATACGCAGTATTTT. The full variable domain, with the rest looked up from reference TRBV5-8 and TRBJ2-3, is EAGVTQSPTHLIKTRGQQATLRCSPISGHTSVYWYQQALGLGLQFLLWYDEGEERNRGNFPPRFSGRQFPNYSSELNVNALELEDSALYLCASSVGRAADTQYFGPGTRLTVL.

The chain couples TRBV5-6 to TRBJ1-5; 7 nucleotides align to TRBD1. The CDR3 has 14 residues. V lost 4 bases and J lost 7; bases outside the gene matches: 8. Germline values: CDR1 SGHDT, CDR2 YYEEEE. CDR3 sequence (DNA): TGTGCCAGCAGCCGGAAGACAGGGAACCAGCCCCAGCATTTT. It is translated as CASSRKTGNQPQHF.

This clone was picked up a small number of times. The chain combines TRBV5-4 with TRBJ2-2, with TRBD2 matching 7 bases. The V segment lost 0 bases and the J segment 6 bases; nucleotides outside the gene matches: 2. In germline, CDR1 is SGHNT, CDR2 YYREEE (reference sequence). The CDR3 consists of 14 residues. The CDR3 sequence is CASSLEAGAGELFF. The CDR3 nucleotides read TGTGCCAGCAGCTTGGAGGCGGGGGCCGGGGAGCTGTTTTTT.

This clone came up a few times. The rearrangement links TRBV29-1 to TRBJ2-2; no clear D gene. Trimming left V 7 bases short and J 4 bases short, with 13 bases between. The germline gives CDR1 SQVTM, CDR2 ANQGSEA. The CDR3 spans 13 residues. CDR3 region: CSGNRIGTGELFF. CDR3 DNA sequence: TGCAGCGGGAATCGAATCGGCACCGGGGAGCTGTTTTTT.

V is TRBV30 and J is TRBJ1-6, with 9 bases that match TRBD1. CDR1 and CDR2 from the germline V gene are GTSNPN and SVGIG (reference sequence). The CDR3 extends over 12 amino acids. Trimming cost V 1 base and J 11 bases; bases outside gene matches: 0. CDR3 nucleotides: TGTGCCTGGAGTGGACAGGGGGCACCCCTCCACTTT. It specifies CAWSGQGAPLHF.

The V gene is TRBV19, the J gene TRBJ2-4; D not certain. V was shortened by 5 bases and J by 0 bases, with 5 bases between the two germline ends. Germline V CDR1 and CDR2: LNHDA, SQIVND (reference sequence). This CDR3 comprises 13 residues. DNA for the CDR3: TGTGCCAGTAGTGAGGCAGCCAAAAACATTCAGTACTTC. Protein sequence: CASSEAAKNIQYF.

This clone appeared a single time. This may be a read error: a much more frequent sequence differs by one nucleotide. V gene TRBV7-3 combines with J gene TRBJ2-3, with 10 bases identical to TRBD2. The CDR3 covers 15 residues. The germline gives CDR1 SGHTA, CDR2 FQGTGA. The junction had 2 bases not matched to a gene; V was cut back by 5 bases and J by 0 bases. CDR3 coding DNA: TGTGCCAGCAGCCGGACTAGCGGTAGCACAGATACGCAGTATTTT. Its translation: CASSRTSGSTDTQYF.

The genes are TRBV6-1 and TRBJ2-1; D is unclear. The CDR3 runs 13 residues. From germline, CDR1 is MNHNS and CDR2 SASEGT. V was clipped by 1 base and J by 12 bases, with 13 bases between them. CDR3 bases: TGTGCCAGCAGTGAAGAGTTTGGGGTGTGGCAGTTCTTC. Its translation: CASSEEFGVWQFF.

This clone was observed a handful of times. The V and J genes are TRBV5-6 and TRBJ1-5, with D possibly TRBD1 on 6 matching bases. The V end was cut by 2 bases, the J end by 6 bases, with 9 bases between. This CDR3 region has 13 residues. CDR1 and CDR2 (germline): SGHDT, YYEEEE. CDR3 protein: CASSFRGGQPQHF. In DNA, the CDR3 is TGTGCCAGCAGCTTCAGGGGAGGTCAGCCCCAGCATTTT.

The chain has TRBV5-1 and TRBJ1-6; 8 positions agree with TRBD1. CDR1 is SGHRS, CDR2 YFSETQ, per germline. V dropped 4 bases and J dropped 7; count of bases not matched to a gene: 4. This CDR3 spans 14 amino acids. CDR3 sequence reads: CASSLDRVNSPLHF. The DNA for the CDR3 is TGCGCCAGCAGCCTGGACAGGGTGAATTCACCCCTCCACTTT. Full variable domain (rest looked up from reference TRBV5-1 and TRBJ1-6): KAGVTQTPRYLIKTRGQQVTLSCSPISGHRSVSWYQQTPGQGLQFLFEYFSETQRNKGNFPGRFSGRQFSNSRSEMNVSTLELGDSALYLCASSLDRVNSPLHFGNGTRLTVT.

The chain is built from TRBV7-2 and TRBJ2-1; D might be TRBD2 (6 bases). This CDR3 region has 13 residues. V shed 8 bases and J shed 4 bases, with 12 bases lying between them. Germline V gives CDR1 SGHTA, CDR2 FQGNSA. The CDR3 DNA follows: TGTGCCAGCGGCACTCGGGGGTACAATGAGCAGTTCTTC. Amino acid sequence: CASGTRGYNEQFF. The whole variable domain, remainder taken from reference TRBV7-2 and TRBJ2-1, is GAGVSQSPSNKVTEKGKDVELRCDPISGHTALYWYRQSLGQGLEFLIYFQGNSAPDKSGLPSDRFSAERTGGSVSTLTIQRTQQEDSAVYLCASGTRGYNEQFFGPGTRLTVL.